Listed here are 2 T cell receptor beta chains from one sample, sequenced in a study of control samples from healthy donors and cancer patients. TCRdb's copy holds only in-frame clones and misses some; the assay was immunoSEQ multiplex PCR. In the table there are about 120,000 clones, approximately 91% of which are singletons. Sequences were obtained from blood. These receptors were collected from a woman between 18 and 29 years old in good health.

A remark on this clone: This sample includes further DNA sequences coding for the same CDR3. This chain connects TRBV19 to TRBJ1-5, with D unresolved. CDR1 LNHDA and CDR2 SQIVND come from the germline V gene (reference sequence). The CDR3 contains 12 residues. V lost 3 bases and J 5 bases, leaving 5 bases between the germline ends. CDR3 loop: CASSIWDQPQHF. CDR3 nucleotides: TGTGCCAGTAGTATCTGGGATCAGCCCCAGCATTTT.

The chain links TRBV6-5 to TRBJ2-5; TRBD2 is a possible D gene (6 bases). Trimming took 1 base from V and 2 from J, leaving 14 bases between them. CDR1 is MNHEY, CDR2 SVGAGI, per germline. There are 16 residues in the CDR3. The CDR3 reads CASSYLGGAPQETQYF. DNA of the CDR3: TGTGCCAGCAGTTACTTGGGGGGAGCTCCTCAAGAGACCCAGTACTTC.